The 29 T cell receptor beta chains presented below share a single source sample, sequenced in a study of vaccination effects on CD4 cells after COVID-19. Having been cultured for roughly 10 days, the cells underwent CD4+ T cell isolation. Clones were sequenced by immunoSEQ multiplex PCR, and TCRdb holds only the in-frame ones, with some missing. Of about 74,000 clones listed, 75% to 80% are singletons. Antigen specificity for these receptors is unknown. Material: CD4+ T cells from PBMCs cultured without peptide, obtained before COVID-19 vaccination. These TCRs come from a human donor who received a COVID-19 vaccine.

The rearrangement joins TRBV5-1 to TRBJ2-2, with D unclear. Trimming shortened V by 4 bases and J by 0 bases, and 13 bases separated the two germline ends. CDR1 SGHRS and CDR2 YFSETQ come from the germline V gene. There are 16 residues in the CDR3. CDR3: CASSRDEAANTGELFF. The CDR3 coding sequence is TGCGCCAGCAGCCGTGATGAAGCCGCGAACACCGGGGAGCTGTTTTTT.

The chain carries TRBV9 and TRBJ1-1; maybe TRBD1 (5 bases). The CDR3 is 13 residues long. The germline V gene encodes CDR1 SGDLS and CDR2 YYNGEE. The V and J ends lost 5 bases and 1 base respectively, with 9 bases between them. CDR3 amino acids: CASRSQGNTEAFF. The CDR3 nucleotides are TGTGCCAGCAGGTCTCAGGGGAACACTGAAGCTTTCTTT.

This chain uses TRBV7-9 with TRBJ2-7; D ambiguous. V was pared by 4 bases and J by 4 bases, with 8 bases between. The CDR3 sequence is 12 residues long. Germline V gene lookup returns CDR1 SEHNR and CDR2 FQNEAQ (reference sequence). The CDR3 DNA is TGTGCCAGCAGCTCGCAGGATTACGAGCAGTACGTC. Its protein is CASSSQDYEQYV.

This clone was seen a handful of times. The V call is TRBV19, the J call TRBJ1-2; D may be TRBD1 (6 bases). Germline V gene lookup returns CDR1 LNHDA and CDR2 SQIVND (reference sequence). Trimming stripped 5 bases from V and 2 bases from J, with 12 bases between. The CDR3 runs 14 residues. CDR3 bases: TGTGCCAGTAGTCGTGTCAGGGGAAACTATGGCTACACCTTC. It encodes CASSRVRGNYGYTF.

The chain is built from TRBV9 and TRBJ1-1; D is unresolved. CDR1 is SGDLS and CDR2 is YYNGEE in the germline V gene. This CDR3 contains 14 residues. V was clipped by 6 bases and J by 4 bases, with 16 bases between them. The CDR3 sequence: CASTPGGSSTEAFF. Written as DNA, the CDR3 is TGTGCCAGCACCCCGGGAGGGAGTAGCACTGAAGCTTTCTTT.

The chain combines TRBV4-1 with TRBJ1-4; TRBD1 might be the D (5 bases). V dropped 1 base and J dropped 8 bases, with 17 bases sitting between them. Germline lookup yields CDR1 MGHRA and CDR2 YSYEKL. The CDR3 is made up of 16 amino acids. CDR3 sequence: CASSQGGAGMVEKLFF. The CDR3 DNA reads TGCGCCAGCAGCCAAGGGGGCGCCGGTATGGTCGAAAAACTGTTTTTT.

The V call is TRBV6-4, the J call TRBJ1-2, with 9 bases lining up with TRBD1. The V gene's germline CDR1 is MRHNA and CDR2 SNTAGT. V lost 6 bases to trimming and J lost 6 bases; unmatched junction nucleotides: 11. This CDR3 has 15 residues. The CDR3 loop reads CASSGIPGTGNGYTF. CDR3 coding DNA: TGTGCCAGCAGCGGAATACCCGGGACAGGGAATGGCTACACCTTC.

J is TRBJ1-5 and V is TRBV30, with D unresolved. The CDR3 covers 15 residues. The germline V gene has CDR1 GTSNPN and CDR2 SVGIG (reference sequence). Trimming took 0 bases from V and 2 from J, leaving 11 bases between them. CDR3 nucleotide sequence: TGTGCCTGGAGTGTAGGTATATCTGGCAATCAGCCCCAGCATTTT. The encoded protein is CAWSVGISGNQPQHF.

This rearrangement joins TRBV18 to TRBJ2-3; 8 positions agree with TRBD2. Trimming removed 10 bases from V and 0 bases from J; junction bases left unmatched: 3. This CDR3 has 13 residues. Germline CDR1 reads KGHSH; CDR2 reads LQKENI. CDR3 bases: TGTGCCACCCGGGGGGGCAGCACAGATACGCAGTATTTT. Its protein product is CATRGGSTDTQYF. The complete variable domain, with remaining parts taken from reference TRBV18 and TRBJ2-3, reads NAGVMQNPRHLVRRRGQEARLRCSPMKGHSHVYWYRQLPEEGLKFMVYLQKENIIDESGMPKERFSAEFPKEGPSILRIQQVVRGDSAAYFCATRGGSTDTQYFGPGTRLTVL.

The table lists this clone with a few counts. The chain links TRBV4-1 to TRBJ1-6; weak D call: TRBD1 (5 bases). Germline V gene sequence: CDR1 MGHRA, CDR2 YSYEKL. The CDR3 covers 16 residues. V was cut by 1 base and J by 2 bases, with 9 bases left in between. The CDR3 reads CASSQGRGTYNSPLHF. CDR3 DNA sequence: TGCGCCAGCAGCCAAGGAAGGGGAACCTATAATTCACCCCTCCACTTT.

This clone has a handful of counts. This chain uses TRBV7-9 with TRBJ1-4, with D hard to call. Trimming took 5 bases from V and 8 from J, leaving 15 bases between them. CDR1 and CDR2 (germline): SEHNR, FQNEAQ (reference sequence). The CDR3 runs to 14 residues. The DNA of the CDR3 is TGTGCCAGCAGCGTCGGATCCGGGCAGGAAAAACTGTTTTTT. Protein product: CASSVGSGQEKLFF.

This chain uses TRBV18 with TRBJ1-3, with 10 bases that match TRBD1. Germline V gene sequence: CDR1 KGHSH, CDR2 LQKENI. The CDR3 spans 17 residues. V trimming: 3 bases; J trimming: 0 bases; junction bases outside the gene matches: 5. CDR3 DNA sequence: TGTGCCAGCTCACCGATTGGACAGGGGGTCTCTGGAAACACCATATATTTT. It is translated as CASSPIGQGVSGNTIYF.

Comment on this clone: The junction does not match germline at one end; this may be a read error. The V call is TRBV7-3, the J call TRBJ2-5; 8 positions agree with TRBD2. This CDR3 comprises 14 residues. CDR1 and CDR2 (germline): SGHTA, FQGTGA. The CDR3 protein is CASSLAGGGETRYF. As DNA, the CDR3 is TGTGCCAGCAGCTTAGCGGGGGGAGGTGAGACCCGGTACTTC.

The chain employs TRBV24-1 and TRBJ2-5, with no clear D. This CDR3 has 15 residues. The germline V gene encodes CDR1 KGHDR and CDR2 SFDVKD. V lost 0 bases, J lost 1 base, and 8 bases lay in between. DNA of the CDR3: TGTGCCACCAGTGATTTGCGAGGCACCCAAGAGACCCAGTACTTC. This translates into CATSDLRGTQETQYF.

The V gene is TRBV18, the J gene TRBJ1-2, with D possibly matching TRBD1 (6 bases). V gave up 1 base and J gave up 5 bases, with 8 bases separating them. The CDR3 has 13 residues. Germline CDR1 is KGHSH and CDR2 is LQKENI. Written as DNA, the CDR3 is TGTGCCAGCTCACCACGGACAGAATATGGCTACACCTTC. As protein: CASSPRTEYGYTF.

This chain uses TRBV4-1 with TRBJ1-3, with TRBD1 matching over 10 bases. J gave up 4 bases and V 4 bases, and 10 bases lay outside the gene matches. Germline V lookup: CDR1 MGHRA, CDR2 YSYEKL. This CDR3 has 17 amino acids. CDR3 sequence reads: CASSPRSGQGGGNTIYF. DNA of the CDR3: TGCGCCAGCAGCCCTCGCTCCGGACAGGGGGGAGGAAACACCATATATTTT.

This clone has just a few counts. The rearrangement joins TRBV2 to TRBJ2-2, with unresolved D. This CDR3 has 15 amino acids. Per the germline V gene, CDR1 is SNHLY and CDR2 is FYNNEI. The V and J ends lost 2 bases and 1 base respectively, with 8 bases between them. The CDR3 DNA is TGTGCCAGCAGTGAACGTGGCTGGAACACCGGGGAGCTGTTTTTT. It is translated as CASSERGWNTGELFF.

This clone has just a few counts. The chain employs TRBV30 and TRBJ2-5, with TRBD2 matching over 9 bases. Trimming at V came to 3 bases and at J to 5 bases, leaving 7 bases not matched to a gene. CDR1 and CDR2 (germline): GTSNPN, SVGIG (reference sequence). This CDR3 is 14 amino acids long. CDR3 in amino acids: CAWRSAGGQETQYF. CDR3 bases: TGTGCCTGGAGATCAGCGGGGGGTCAGGAGACCCAGTACTTC.

The chain employs TRBV18 and TRBJ2-7; D is possibly TRBD2 (6 bases). The V and J ends lost 3 bases and 3 bases respectively, with 12 bases between them. The CDR3 contains 14 residues. Looked up from germline, CDR1 is KGHSH and CDR2 is LQKENI. In DNA form, the CDR3 reads TGTGCCAGCTCACCGGGCCTTAGCGGCTACGAGCAGTACGTC. Amino acids: CASSPGLSGYEQYV.

The CDR3 region has the DNA TGCGCCAGCAGCCTTCGGGGCCCCGGTGGGGAGACCCAGTACTTC. Its translation: CASSLRGPGGETQYF. V gene TRBV5-1 combines with J gene TRBJ2-5; either TRBD1 or TRBD2 may supply D (5 bases each). CDR3 length: 15 amino acids. The V end lost 4 bases, the J end lost 5 bases, and 18 bases lay between the germline ends. CDR1 and CDR2 (germline): SGHRS, YFSETQ.

The rearrangement links TRBV4-1 to TRBJ1-3; tentative D call: TRBD1 (6 bases). The CDR3 is 15 amino acids. The germline gives CDR1 MGHRA, CDR2 YSYEKL. Trimming cost V 3 bases and J 0 bases, with 9 bases left between them. The CDR3 DNA reads TGCGCCAGCAGCCAGACACAGGGCTCTGGAAACACCATATATTTT. This encodes CASSQTQGSGNTIYF.

The chain carries TRBV20-1 and TRBJ1-4; perhaps TRBD1 as D (5 bases). In germline, CDR1 is DFQATT, CDR2 SNEGSKA (reference sequence). The CDR3 runs to 14 residues. The V end was cut by 3 bases, the J end by 0 bases, with 8 bases between. CDR3 DNA: TGCAGTGCTAGTGACAGTTCAACTAATGAAAAACTGTTTTTT. Residues: CSASDSSTNEKLFF.

The chain employs TRBV15 and TRBJ1-2; D gene uncertain. The CDR3 has 15 amino acids. V was shortened by 0 bases and J by 3 bases, with 11 bases between the two germline ends. Germline values: CDR1 LNHNV, CDR2 YYDKDF (reference sequence). CDR3: CATSRDPTGYYGYTF. The CDR3 nucleotides are TGTGCCACCAGCAGAGATCCAACGGGGTACTATGGCTACACCTTC.

This chain joins TRBV24-1 and TRBJ1-1; 7 nucleotides match TRBD1. V shed 7 bases, J shed 2 bases, and the junction held 15 bases outside the gene matches. Germline loops: CDR1 KGHDR, CDR2 SFDVKD. The CDR3 runs to 17 residues. In DNA form, the CDR3 reads TGTGCCACCAGCAAAGCGGGGCATCAGGGGGGAAACACTGAAGCTTTCTTT. Translation: CATSKAGHQGGNTEAFF.

This chain uses TRBV7-8 with TRBJ1-5; D may be TRBD1 (6 bases). CDR3 length: 17 residues. Germline V gene data show CDR1 as SGHVS and CDR2 as FQNEAQ. The ends were cut back, 2 bases at V and 2 bases at J, with 16 bases in the middle. CDR3 bases: TGTGCCAGCAGCTTATGGTCAGGGGCTGGCGGCAATCAGCCCCAGCATTTT. Translated, it gives CASSLWSGAGGNQPQHF.

V usage is TRBV5-6 and J usage is TRBJ2-5; TRBD1 is a possible D gene (5 bases). The V end was cut by 0 bases, the J end by 4 bases, with 7 bases between. CDR1 and CDR2 from the germline V gene are SGHDT and YYEEEE. The CDR3 contains 13 residues. CDR3 sequence: CASSLVQGETQYF. The DNA of the CDR3 is TGTGCCAGCAGCTTGGTCCAGGGAGAGACCCAGTACTTC.

V gene TRBV18 combines with J gene TRBJ1-1; no clear D gene. Trimming took 5 bases from V and 1 from J, leaving 8 bases between them. This CDR3 region has 13 residues. CDR1 is KGHSH, CDR2 LQKENI, per germline. The CDR3 is CASSSQTNTEAFF. CDR3 bases: TGTGCCAGCTCATCTCAAACGAACACTGAAGCTTTCTTT.

J is TRBJ2-2 and V is TRBV7-2; D unresolved. V gave up 5 bases and J gave up 0 bases, with 13 bases separating them. In germline, CDR1 is SGHTA, CDR2 FQGNSA. The CDR3 is 16 residues long. CDR3 sequence: CASSGRTPTNTGELFF. The DNA for the CDR3 is TGTGCCAGCAGCGGACGGACGCCTACGAACACCGGGGAGCTGTTTTTT.

In its sample, this clone was seen a few times. V gene TRBV7-9 combines with J gene TRBJ2-1, with 11 bases matching TRBD2. The CDR3 sequence is 16 residues long. The germline V gene has CDR1 SEHNR and CDR2 FQNEAQ (reference sequence). Trimming cost V 5 bases and J 4 bases; bases outside gene matches: 7. The CDR3 nucleotides are TGTGCCAGCAGCCCCATCCCTAGCGGGGGGTACAATGAGCAGTTCTTC. It is translated as CASSPIPSGGYNEQFF.